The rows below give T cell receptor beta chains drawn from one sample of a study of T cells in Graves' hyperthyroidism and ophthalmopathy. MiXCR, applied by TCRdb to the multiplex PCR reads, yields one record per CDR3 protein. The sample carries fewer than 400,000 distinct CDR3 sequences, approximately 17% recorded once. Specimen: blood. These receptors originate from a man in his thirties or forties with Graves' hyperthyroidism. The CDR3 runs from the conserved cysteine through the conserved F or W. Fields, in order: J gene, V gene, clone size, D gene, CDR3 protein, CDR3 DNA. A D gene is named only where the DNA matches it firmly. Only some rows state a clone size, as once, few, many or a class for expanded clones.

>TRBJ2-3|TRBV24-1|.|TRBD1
CATSLKTGTGVDTQYF
TGTGCCACCAGCCTCAAGACCGGGACAGGGGTGGATACGCAGTATTTT
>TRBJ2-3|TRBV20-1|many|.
CSAYGGYSTDTQYF
TGCAGTGCCTATGGTGGTTATAGCACAGATACGCAGTATTTT
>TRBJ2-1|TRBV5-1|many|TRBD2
CASSFSTAGAYEQFF
TGCGCCAGCAGCTTTTCGACAGCGGGAGCTTATGAGCAGTTCTTC
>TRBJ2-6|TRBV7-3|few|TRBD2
CASSSLAGGNGANVLTF
TGTGCCAGCAGCTCGCTAGCGGGAGGGAACGGGGCCAACGTCCTGACTTTC
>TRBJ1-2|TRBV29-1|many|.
CSVKGWRSGYGYTF
TGCAGCGTCAAAGGGTGGCGGAGCGGATATGGCTACACCTTC
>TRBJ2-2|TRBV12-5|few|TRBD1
CASLPRDRGPAGELFF
TGTGCTAGTCTTCCGAGAGACAGGGGGCCGGCCGGGGAGCTGTTTTTT
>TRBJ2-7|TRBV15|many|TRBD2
CATSRGLGTSSAEQYF
TGTGCCACCAGCAGGGGCCTCGGGACTAGCTCGGCCGAGCAGTACTTC
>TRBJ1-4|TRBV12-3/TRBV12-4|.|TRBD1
CASSISGQLEKLFF
TGTGCCAGCAGTATATCGGGACAGTTGGAAAAACTGTTTTTT
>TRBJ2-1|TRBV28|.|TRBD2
CASSTTSDEQFF
TGTGCCAGCAGCACCACTAGCGATGAGCAGTTCTTC
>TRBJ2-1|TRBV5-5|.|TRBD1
CASSPGQIAWYEQFF
TGTGCCAGCAGCCCGGGACAGATAGCTTGGTATGAGCAGTTCTTC
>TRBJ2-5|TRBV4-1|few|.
CASSQGRAETQYF
TGCGCCAGCAGCCAGGGCAGGGCGGAGACCCAGTACTTC
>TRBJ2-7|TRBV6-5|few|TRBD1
CASSLSGTGEQYF
TGTGCCAGCAGTTTGTCCGGGACAGGCGAGCAGTACTTC
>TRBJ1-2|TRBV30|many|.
CAREGTYGYTF
TGTGCTAGGGAGGGGACCTATGGCTACACCTTC
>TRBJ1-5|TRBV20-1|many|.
CSARDVGDGNQPQHF
TGCAGCGCTAGAGATGTCGGGGATGGCAATCAGCCCCAGCATTTT
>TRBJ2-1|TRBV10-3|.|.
CAISVTPGAEVSYNEQFF
TGTGCCATCAGTGTAACTCCCGGAGCGGAAGTGTCCTACAATGAGCAGTTCTTC
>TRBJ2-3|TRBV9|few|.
CASSVGGSTDTQYF
TGTGCCAGCAGCGTGGGGGGCAGCACAGATACGCAGTATTTT
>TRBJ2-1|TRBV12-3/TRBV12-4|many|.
CASSLAFNEQFF
TGTGCCAGCAGTTTAGCCTTCAATGAGCAGTTCTTC
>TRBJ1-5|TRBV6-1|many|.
CASSEAGGSNQPQHF
TGTGCCAGCAGTGAAGCAGGGGGTAGCAATCAGCCCCAGCATTTT
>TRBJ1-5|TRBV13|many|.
CASRATGDNQPQHF
TGTGCCAGCAGGGCGACAGGCGACAATCAGCCCCAGCATTTT
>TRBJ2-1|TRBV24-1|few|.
CATSDPRTGKSSYNEQFF
TGTGCCACCAGTGATCCCCGTACAGGAAAAAGCTCCTACAATGAGCAGTTCTTC
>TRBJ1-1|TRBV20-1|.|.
CSCPGGRTEAFF
TGCAGTTGCCCCGGAGGGAGGACTGAAGCTTTCTTT
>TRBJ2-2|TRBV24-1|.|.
CATSDFSGSAGELFF
TGTGCCACCAGTGATTTTTCTGGTAGCGCCGGGGAGCTGTTTTTT
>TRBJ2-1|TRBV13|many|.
CASSSRQVSSYNEQFF
TGTGCCAGCAGCTCCCGGCAGGTCAGCTCCTACAATGAGCAGTTCTTC
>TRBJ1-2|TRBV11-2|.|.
CASSRGQGGDYGSTF
TGTGCCAGCAGTCGTGGGCAGGGAGGAGACTATGGCTCCACCTTC
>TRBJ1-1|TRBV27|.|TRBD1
CASSRGPTRTEAFF
TGTGCCAGCAGTAGGGGGCCAACCAGGACTGAAGCTTTCTTT
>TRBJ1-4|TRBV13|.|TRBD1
CASSLRGQGEGEKLFF
TGTGCCAGCAGCCTCCGGGGACAGGGTGAAGGTGAAAAACTGTTTTTT
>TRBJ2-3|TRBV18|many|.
CASSPTPSTDTQYF
TGTGCCAGCTCACCGACACCAAGCACAGATACGCAGTATTTT
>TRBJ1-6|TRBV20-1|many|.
CSAPQSQALHF
TGCAGTGCTCCCCAGAGCCAGGCCCTCCACTTT
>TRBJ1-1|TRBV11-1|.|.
CASRGGLNTEALF
TGTGCCTCCCGAGGGGGGCTGAACACTGAAGCTCTCTTT
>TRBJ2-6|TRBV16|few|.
CASSQGPSGANVLTF
TGTGCCAGCAGCCAAGGACCATCTGGGGCCAACGTCCTGACTTTC
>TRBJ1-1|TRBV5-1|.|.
CASSPGRGTEASF
TGCGCCAGCAGCCCAGGACGGGGCACTGAAGCTTCCTTT
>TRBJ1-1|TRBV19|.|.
CASSPGPVEAFF
TGTGCCAGTAGTCCCGGGCCGGTTGAAGCTTTCTTT
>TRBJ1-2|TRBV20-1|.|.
CSAPLGRGYYGYTF
TGCAGTGCCCCCCTGGGCAGGGGCTACTATGGCTACACCTTC
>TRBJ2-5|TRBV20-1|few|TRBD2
CSARFIAGKETQYF
TGCAGTGCTAGATTTATAGCGGGAAAGGAGACCCAGTACTTC
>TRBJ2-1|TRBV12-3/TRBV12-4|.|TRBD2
CASSGLAGLNEQFF
TGTGCCAGCAGTGGACTAGCGGGCCTCAATGAGCAGTTCTTC
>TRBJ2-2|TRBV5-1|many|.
CASSLAGGANTGELFF
TGCGCCAGCAGCTTGGCGGGGGGCGCGAACACCGGGGAGCTGTTTTTT
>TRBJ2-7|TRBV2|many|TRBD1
CASSPGTGALGQYF
TGTGCCAGCAGTCCCGGGACAGGCGCTCTTGGGCAGTACTTC
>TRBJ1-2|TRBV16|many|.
CASSQQKDSFYGYTF
TGTGCCAGCAGCCAGCAAAAGGACAGCTTCTATGGCTACACCTTC
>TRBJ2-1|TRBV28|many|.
CASSRWGTPSQEQFF
TGTGCCAGCAGTCGCTGGGGGACTCCCTCCCAGGAGCAGTTCTTC
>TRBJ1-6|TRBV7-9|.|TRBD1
CASSFNYGPGQGVGISPLHF
TGTGCCAGCAGCTTTAACTATGGGCCGGGACAGGGTGTTGGGATTTCACCCCTCCACTTT